This record concerns one TCR beta chain sequence. Its antigen remains unidentified. Base qualities were left out, and no much larger clone turns up one base away. The CDR3 has 13 amino acids, counting the end cysteine and phenylalanine. The only DNA kept is the CDR3, 39 bases in frame from the first base. The germline V gene yields MGHDK for CDR1 and SYGVNS for CDR2. V gives up 7 bases and J gives up 6 bases, and the segment between their germline ends measures 16 bases. The record originates from a study of blood T cell repertoires in COVID-19 (dated by TCRdb to 2020 to 2022). In terms of the full investigation: Samples covering the acute and convalescent phases of COVID-19 were provided by collaborators in the United States, Italy and Spain. The prospective study material was composed of cDNA or gDNA derived from T cells, B-cell-depleted T cells, or PBMCs. Subjects who had been exposed to COVID-19, were actively infected with it, or had recovered from it provided the deeply sampled blood TCRbeta repertoires that made up the dataset. The repertoires were made available in a free public database intended to serve as a resource for research on the immune response to SARS-CoV-2. Samples were obtained from the ongoing ImmuneRACE study (first 160 participants) and from roughly 1,300 subjects provided by 6 global collaborators. Sample metadata almost always included a de-identified subject ID, COVID-19 status, age in years and sex. Where HLA class I and class II types were available, the types were taken from metadata supplied by the sample provider, not from assay-based typing.

Each collaborating institution followed its own protocols to collect whole blood in K2EDTA tubes. For TCRbeta analysis, collaborators shipped samples as frozen whole blood, isolated PBMCs, or DNA extracted from either of those sample types. The immunoSEQ Assay, a bias-controlled multiplex PCR, was used to amplify TCRbeta CDR3 regions from genomic DNA. Per the source publication's procedure: The number of nucleated cells in each sample was estimated from the amplification of reference gene primers within the assay. Sequence reads were collapsed and filtered to measure the absolute abundance of every unique TCRbeta CDR3 rearrangement. Productive Simpson clonality was computed per sample as the square root of Simpson's diversity index over productive rearrangements. TCRdb took this table from immuneACCESS and kept in-frame rearrangements with V and J called. Such tables lack part of the clones; where checked against another copy, unresolved V genes explain under half of the gap, and the rest is unexplained. That table furnishes V, J and clone size, whereas the DNA furnished D and trimming. This sample lists some 73,000 clones; approximately 83% were detected once. The ten largest clones represent around 4.5% of the sample.

General conclusions and limits of the study: The amount of clinical and demographic metadata varied by source and participant and was provided uncurated.

The sequenced sample was peripheral blood. The receptor chain draws on TRBV25-1 and TRBJ2-7, with TRBD2 perhaps the D gene, on 7 matching bases. This TCR was sampled from a woman aged 60-70 years with acute or convalescent COVID-19. The sequenced DNA is TGTGCCAGCAAAGGGTACCGGGGGGCCGAGCAGTACTTC. Translated, this gives CASKGYRGAEQYF.